This T cell receptor (beta chain) originates from a study of blood T cell repertoires in COVID-19. Measured with immunoSEQ multiplex PCR; TCRdb has only the in-frame clones, and not every one. The data hold 250,000 to 300,000 clones, with approximately 91% observed a single time. J was trimmed by 3 bases and V by 5 bases; bases with no gene match: 2. CDR1 and CDR2 (germline): SNHLY, FYNNEI. There are 13 residues in the CDR3. Participant-reported clinical history was the basis for cohort assignment. Source material: PBMCs or T cells enriched from blood (not recorded which). The rearrangement uses TRBV2 and TRBJ1-2; TRBD1 matches at 8 bases. The receptor was isolated from a woman between 35 and 50 years old with acute COVID-19. Here the CDR3 DNA reads TGTGCCAGCAGTCCGGGACAGGACTATGGCTACACCTTC. This gives the protein CASSPGQDYGYTF.